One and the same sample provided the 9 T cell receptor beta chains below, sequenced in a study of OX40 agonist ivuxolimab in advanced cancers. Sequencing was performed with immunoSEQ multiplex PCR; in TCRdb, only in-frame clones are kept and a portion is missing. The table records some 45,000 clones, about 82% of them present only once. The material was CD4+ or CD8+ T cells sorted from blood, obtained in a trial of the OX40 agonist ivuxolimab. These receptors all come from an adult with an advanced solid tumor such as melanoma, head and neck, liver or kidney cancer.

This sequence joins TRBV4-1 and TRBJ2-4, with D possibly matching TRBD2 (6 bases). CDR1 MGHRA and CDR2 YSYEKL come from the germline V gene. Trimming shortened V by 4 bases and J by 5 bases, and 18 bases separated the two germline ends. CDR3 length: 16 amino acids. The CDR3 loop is CASSPGGRGTQNIQYF. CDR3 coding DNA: TGCGCCAGCAGCCCCGGAGGACGGGGGACCCAAAACATTCAGTACTTC.

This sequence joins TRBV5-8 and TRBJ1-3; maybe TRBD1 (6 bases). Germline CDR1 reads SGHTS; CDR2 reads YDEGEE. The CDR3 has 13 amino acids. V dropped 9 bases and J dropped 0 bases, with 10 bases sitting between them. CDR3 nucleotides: TGTGCCACCGGACAGCTCTCTGGAAACACCATATATTTT. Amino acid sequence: CATGQLSGNTIYF.

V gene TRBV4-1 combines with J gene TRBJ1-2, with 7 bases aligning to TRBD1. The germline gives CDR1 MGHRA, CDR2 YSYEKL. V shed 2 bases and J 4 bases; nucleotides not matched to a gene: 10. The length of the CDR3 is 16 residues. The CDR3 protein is CASSQRTGVESYGYTF. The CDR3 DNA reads TGCGCCAGCAGCCAAAGAACAGGGGTGGAGAGCTATGGCTACACCTTC.

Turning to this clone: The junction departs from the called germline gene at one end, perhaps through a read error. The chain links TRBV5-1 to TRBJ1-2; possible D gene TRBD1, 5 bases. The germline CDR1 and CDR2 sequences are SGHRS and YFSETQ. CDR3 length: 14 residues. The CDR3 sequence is CASSLGTSNYGYTF. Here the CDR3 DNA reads TGTGCCAGCAGCTTAGGGACGTCTAACTATGGCTACACCTTC. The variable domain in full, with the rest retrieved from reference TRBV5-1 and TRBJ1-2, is KAGVTQTPRYLIKTRGQQVTLSCSPISGHRSVSWYQQTPGQGLQFLFEYFSETQRNKGNFPGRFSGRQFSNSRSEMNVSTLELGDSALYLCASSLGTSNYGYTFGSGTRLTVV.

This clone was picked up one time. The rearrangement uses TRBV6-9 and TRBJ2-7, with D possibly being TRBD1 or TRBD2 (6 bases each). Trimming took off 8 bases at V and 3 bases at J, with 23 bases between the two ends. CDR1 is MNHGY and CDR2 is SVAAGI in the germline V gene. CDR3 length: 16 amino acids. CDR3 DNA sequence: TGTGCCAGCCCTTACCCCGGACGGGGGCCAATCTACGAGCAGTACGTC. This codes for CASPYPGRGPIYEQYV.

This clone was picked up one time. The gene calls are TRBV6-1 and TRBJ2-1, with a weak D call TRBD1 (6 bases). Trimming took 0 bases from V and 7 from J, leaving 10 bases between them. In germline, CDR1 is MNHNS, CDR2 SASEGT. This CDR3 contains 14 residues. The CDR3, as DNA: TGTGCCAGCAGTGAAGCAGGACAGTTAAATGAGCAGTTCTTC. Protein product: CASSEAGQLNEQFF.

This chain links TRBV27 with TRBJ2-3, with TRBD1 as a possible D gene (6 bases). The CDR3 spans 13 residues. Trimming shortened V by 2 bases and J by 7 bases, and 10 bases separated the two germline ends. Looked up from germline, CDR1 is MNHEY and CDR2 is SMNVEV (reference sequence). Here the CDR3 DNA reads TGTGCCAGCAGTTTAGGACAGATGAATACGCAGTATTTT. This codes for CASSLGQMNTQYF.

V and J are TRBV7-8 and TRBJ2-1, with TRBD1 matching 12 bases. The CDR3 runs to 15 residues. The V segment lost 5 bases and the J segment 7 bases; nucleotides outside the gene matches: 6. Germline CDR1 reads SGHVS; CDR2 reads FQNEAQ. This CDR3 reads CASSTGTGGMNEQFF. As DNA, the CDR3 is TGTGCCAGCAGCACTGGGACAGGGGGCATGAATGAGCAGTTCTTC. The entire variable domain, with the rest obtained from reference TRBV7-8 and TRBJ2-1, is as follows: GAGVSQSPRYKVAKRGQDVALRCDPISGHVSLFWYQQALGQGPEFLTYFQNEAQLDKSGLPSDRFFAERPEGSVSTLKIQRTQQEDSAVYLCASSTGTGGMNEQFFGPGTRLTVL.

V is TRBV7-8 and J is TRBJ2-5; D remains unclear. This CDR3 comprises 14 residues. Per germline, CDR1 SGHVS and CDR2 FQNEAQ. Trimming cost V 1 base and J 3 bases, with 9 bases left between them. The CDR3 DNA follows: TGTGCCAGCAGCTTAGGGGGTGGAAAAGAGACCCAGTACTTC. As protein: CASSLGGGKETQYF.